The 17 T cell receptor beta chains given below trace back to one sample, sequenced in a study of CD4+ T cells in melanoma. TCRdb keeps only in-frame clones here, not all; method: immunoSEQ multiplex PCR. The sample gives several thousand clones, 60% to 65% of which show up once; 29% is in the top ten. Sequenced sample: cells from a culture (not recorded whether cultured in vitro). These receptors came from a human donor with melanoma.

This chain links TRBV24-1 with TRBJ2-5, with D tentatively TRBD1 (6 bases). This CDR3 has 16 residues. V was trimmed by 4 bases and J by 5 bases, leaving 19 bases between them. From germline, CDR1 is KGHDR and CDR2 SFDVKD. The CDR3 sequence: CATSEGSDSRSETQYF. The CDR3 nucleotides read TGTGCCACCAGTGAGGGATCGGACAGCAGATCTGAGACCCAGTACTTC.

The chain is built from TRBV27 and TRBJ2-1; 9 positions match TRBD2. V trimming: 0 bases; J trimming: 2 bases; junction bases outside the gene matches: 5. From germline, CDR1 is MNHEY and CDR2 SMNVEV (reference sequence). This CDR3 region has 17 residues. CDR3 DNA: TGTGCCAGCAGTTTATCTTTTGCGGGGGGGGCCTACAATGAGCAGTTCTTC. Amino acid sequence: CASSLSFAGGAYNEQFF.

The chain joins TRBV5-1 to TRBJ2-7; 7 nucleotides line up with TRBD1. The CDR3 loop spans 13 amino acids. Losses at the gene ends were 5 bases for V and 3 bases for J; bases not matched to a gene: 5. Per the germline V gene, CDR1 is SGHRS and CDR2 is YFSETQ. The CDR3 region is CASRYRDSYEQYF. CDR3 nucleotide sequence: TGCGCCAGCAGGTACCGGGACAGCTACGAGCAGTACTTC. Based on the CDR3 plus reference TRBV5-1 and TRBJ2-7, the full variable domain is KAGVTQTPRYLIKTRGQQVTLSCSPISGHRSVSWYQQTPGQGLQFLFEYFSETQRNKGNFPGRFSGRQFSNSRSEMNVSTLELGDSALYLCASRYRDSYEQYFGPGTRLTVT.

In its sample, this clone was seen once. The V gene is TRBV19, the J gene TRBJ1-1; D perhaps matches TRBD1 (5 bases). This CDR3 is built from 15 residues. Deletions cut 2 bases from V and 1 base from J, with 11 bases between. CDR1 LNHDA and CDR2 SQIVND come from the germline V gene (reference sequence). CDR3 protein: CASSIIDSSNTEAFF. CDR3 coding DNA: TGTGCCAGTAGTATAATTGACAGTTCGAACACTGAAGCTTTCTTT.

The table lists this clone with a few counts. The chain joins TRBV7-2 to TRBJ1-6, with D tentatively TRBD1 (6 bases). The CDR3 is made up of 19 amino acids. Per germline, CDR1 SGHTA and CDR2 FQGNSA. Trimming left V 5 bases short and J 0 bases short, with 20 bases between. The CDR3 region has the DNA TGTGCCAGCAGCGGACCTCAGACAGGATATAACTCCTATAATTCACCCCTCCACTTT. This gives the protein CASSGPQTGYNSYNSPLHF.

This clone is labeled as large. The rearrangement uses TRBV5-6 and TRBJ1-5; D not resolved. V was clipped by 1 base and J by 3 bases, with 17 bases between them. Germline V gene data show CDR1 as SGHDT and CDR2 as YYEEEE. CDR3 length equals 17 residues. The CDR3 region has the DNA TGTGCCAGCAGCTTGTTTCTGGGAGGAGTGGACAATCAGCCCCAGCATTTT. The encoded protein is CASSLFLGGVDNQPQHF.

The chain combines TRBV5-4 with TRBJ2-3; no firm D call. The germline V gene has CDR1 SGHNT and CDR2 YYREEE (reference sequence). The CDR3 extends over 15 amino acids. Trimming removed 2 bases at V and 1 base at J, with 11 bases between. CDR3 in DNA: TGTGCCAGCAGCTTAAGTTCAGGACGCACAGATACGCAGTATTTT. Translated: CASSLSSGRTDTQYF.

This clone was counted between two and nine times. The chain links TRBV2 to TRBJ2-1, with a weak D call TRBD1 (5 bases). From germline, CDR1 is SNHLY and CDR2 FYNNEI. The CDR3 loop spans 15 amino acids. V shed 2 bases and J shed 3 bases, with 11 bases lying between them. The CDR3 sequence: CASSESQGYYNEQFF. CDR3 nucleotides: TGTGCCAGCAGTGAAAGCCAGGGTTACTACAATGAGCAGTTCTTC.

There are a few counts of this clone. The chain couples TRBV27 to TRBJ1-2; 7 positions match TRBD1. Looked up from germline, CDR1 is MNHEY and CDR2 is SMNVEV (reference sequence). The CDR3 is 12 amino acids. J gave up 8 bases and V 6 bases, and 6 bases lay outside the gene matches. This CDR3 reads CASRAGGRGYTF. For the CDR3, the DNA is TGTGCCAGCAGGGCAGGGGGGCGAGGCTACACCTTC.

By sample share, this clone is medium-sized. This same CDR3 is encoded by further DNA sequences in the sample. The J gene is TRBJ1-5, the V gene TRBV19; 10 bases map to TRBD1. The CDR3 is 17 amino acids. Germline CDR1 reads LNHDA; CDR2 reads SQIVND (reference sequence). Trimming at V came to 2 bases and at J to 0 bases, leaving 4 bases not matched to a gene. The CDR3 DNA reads TGTGCCAGTAGTATATTGACAGGGGGCTATAGCAATCAGCCCCAGCATTTT. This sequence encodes CASSILTGGYSNQPQHF.

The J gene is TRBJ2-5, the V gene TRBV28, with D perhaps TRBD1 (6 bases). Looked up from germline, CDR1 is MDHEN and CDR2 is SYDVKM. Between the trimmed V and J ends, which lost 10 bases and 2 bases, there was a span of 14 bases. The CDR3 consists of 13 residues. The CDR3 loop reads CATAGDGQETQYF. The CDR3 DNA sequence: TGTGCCACCGCAGGGGACGGACAAGAGACCCAGTACTTC.

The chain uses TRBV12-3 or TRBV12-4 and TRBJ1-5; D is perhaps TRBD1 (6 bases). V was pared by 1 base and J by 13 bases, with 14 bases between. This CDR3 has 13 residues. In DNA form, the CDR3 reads TGTGCCAGCAGTTTAGGTCTAAAGGGACATCAGCATTTT. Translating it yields CASSLGLKGHQHF.

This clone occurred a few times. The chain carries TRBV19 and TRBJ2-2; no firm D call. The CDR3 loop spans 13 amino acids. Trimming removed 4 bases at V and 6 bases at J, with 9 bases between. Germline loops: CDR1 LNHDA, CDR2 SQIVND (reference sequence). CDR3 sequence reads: CASSTLVAGELFF. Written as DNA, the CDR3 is TGTGCCAGTAGTACCCTAGTGGCCGGGGAGCTGTTTTTT. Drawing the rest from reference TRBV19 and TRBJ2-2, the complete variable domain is DGGITQSPKYLFRKEGQNVTLSCEQNLNHDAMYWYRQDPGQGLRLIYYSQIVNDFQKGDIAEGYSVSREKKESFPLTVTSAQKNPTAFYLCASSTLVAGELFFGEGSRLTVL.

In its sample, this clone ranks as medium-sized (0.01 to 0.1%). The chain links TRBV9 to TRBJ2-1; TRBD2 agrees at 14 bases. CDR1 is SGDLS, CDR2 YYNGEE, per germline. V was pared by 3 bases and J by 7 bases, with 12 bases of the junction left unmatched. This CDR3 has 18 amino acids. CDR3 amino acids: CASSDRLAGGRDSNEQFF. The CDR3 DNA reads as TGTGCCAGCAGCGATAGACTAGCGGGGGGGCGGGACTCTAATGAGCAGTTCTTC.

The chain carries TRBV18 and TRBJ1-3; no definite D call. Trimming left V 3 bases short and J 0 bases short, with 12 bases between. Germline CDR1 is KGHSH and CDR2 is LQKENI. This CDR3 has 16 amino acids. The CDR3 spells CASSPGAGSSGNTIYF. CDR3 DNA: TGTGCCAGCTCACCGGGTGCCGGATCCTCTGGAAACACCATATATTTT.

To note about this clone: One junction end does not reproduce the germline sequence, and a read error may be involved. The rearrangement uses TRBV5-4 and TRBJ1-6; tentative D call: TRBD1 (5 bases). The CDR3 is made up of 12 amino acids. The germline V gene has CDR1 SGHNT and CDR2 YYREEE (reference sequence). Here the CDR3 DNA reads TGTGCCAGCAGCATTTTTGGGACCGCACCCTACTTT. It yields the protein CASSIFGTAPYF.

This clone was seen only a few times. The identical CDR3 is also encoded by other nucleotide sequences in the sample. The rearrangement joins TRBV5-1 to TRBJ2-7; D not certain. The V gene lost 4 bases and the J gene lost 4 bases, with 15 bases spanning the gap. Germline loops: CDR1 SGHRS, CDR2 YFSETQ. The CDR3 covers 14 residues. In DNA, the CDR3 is TGCGCCAGCAGCCCGGCTGGCAGTCCTTACGAGCAGTACTTC. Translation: CASSPAGSPYEQYF.